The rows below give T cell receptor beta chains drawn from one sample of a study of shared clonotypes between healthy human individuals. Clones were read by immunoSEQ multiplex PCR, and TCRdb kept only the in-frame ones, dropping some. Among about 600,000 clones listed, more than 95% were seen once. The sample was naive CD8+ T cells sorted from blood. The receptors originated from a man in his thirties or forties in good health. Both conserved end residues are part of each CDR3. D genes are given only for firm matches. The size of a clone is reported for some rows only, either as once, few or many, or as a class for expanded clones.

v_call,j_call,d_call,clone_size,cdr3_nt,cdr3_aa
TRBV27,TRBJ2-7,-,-,TGTGCCAGCAGTTTAGGTCAGGGGTCCTACGAGCAGTACTTC,CASSLGQGSYEQYF
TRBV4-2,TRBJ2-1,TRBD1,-,TGTGCCAGCAGCCAGGGACAGGGCTCTACCCTCAATGAGCAGTTCTTC,CASSQGQGSTLNEQFF
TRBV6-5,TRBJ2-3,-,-,TGTGCCAGCAGTTACTCGAAACGGGATACGCAGTATTTT,CASSYSKRDTQYF
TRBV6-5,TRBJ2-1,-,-,TGTGCCAGCAGTTACATCGGCAGCGGGGAGCAGTTCTTC,CASSYIGSGEQFF
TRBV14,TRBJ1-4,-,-,TGTGCCAGCAGCCAAGAACGGGGTGAAAGTGAAAAACTGTTTTTT,CASSQERGESEKLFF
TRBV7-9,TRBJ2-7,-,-,TGTGCCAGCAGCCTGAGGGGGTCCTACGAGCAGTACTTC,CASSLRGSYEQYF
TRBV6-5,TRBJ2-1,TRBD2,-,TGTGCCAGCACCAGAAGCGGGAGTACACTCAATGAGCAGTTCTTC,CASTRSGSTLNEQFF
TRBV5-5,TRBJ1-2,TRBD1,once,TGTGCCAGCAGCTCCGGGACAGGATTCTATCGCTACACCTTC,CASSSGTGFYRYTF
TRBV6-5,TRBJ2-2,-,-,TGTGCCAGCGGGGATTTGGGGAACACCGGGGAGCTGTTTTTT,CASGDLGNTGELFF
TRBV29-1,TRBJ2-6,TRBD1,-,TGCAGCGTTGTCTTGGACAGGGTATTTGGGGCCAACGTCCTGACTTTC,CSVVLDRVFGANVLTF